A selection of T cell receptor beta chains follows, all from one sample in a study of technical replicates of blood from several donors. Sequencing was performed with immunoSEQ multiplex PCR; in TCRdb, only in-frame clones are kept and a portion is missing. The sample shows under 55,000 clones, approximately 94% of them seen only once. The sequencing sample was made of T cells isolated from PBMCs. Every receptor here comes from a human donor in good health. Both conserved end residues are part of each CDR3. The D gene is left open where the match is weak.

TRBD2	TRBV10-3	15	TRBJ2-2	CATLLAGGPAGELFF
TRBD2	TRBV5-4	17	TRBJ2-2	CASSLSGGSHTGGELFF
TRBD2	TRBV6-5	12	TRBJ2-7	CASRSGRGEQYF
-	TRBV6-5	11	TRBJ2-2	CASSSAGELFF
-	TRBV7-9	11	TRBJ2-7	CASSLTYEQYF
-	TRBV30	15	TRBJ2-7	CAWDPVPGGRYEQYF
-	TRBV6-4	14	TRBJ1-4	CASSGPRVVEKLFF
TRBD1	TRBV7-3	15	TRBJ2-6	CASSVQGLLANVLTF
-	TRBV6-1	16	TRBJ1-5	CASSGRQVIKNQPQHF
-	TRBV30	13	TRBJ1-1	CAWSPPGGTEAFF
-	TRBV21-1	13	TRBJ1-2	CASSKKGQGEDTF
TRBD2	TRBV29-1	14	TRBJ2-7	CSVLDTSGSLEQYF
-	TRBV15	15	TRBJ2-7	CATSRERDSGIKQYF
-	TRBV28	14	TRBJ1-1	CASSLDKSGTEAFF
TRBD2	TRBV11-3	15	TRBJ2-7	CASSRGGLAGYEQYF
-	TRBV28	13	TRBJ1-2	CASWGTLGYGYTF
-	TRBV9	17	TRBJ2-7	CASSVDIQGYAAYEQYF
-	TRBV2	13	TRBJ2-5	CASSEETTRTQYF
-	TRBV9	13	TRBJ1-1	CASSVGAGTEAFF
TRBD1	TRBV5-6	16	TRBJ2-2	CASSFFRDRGTGELFF
-	TRBV7-9	12	TRBJ2-1	CASSLQVNEQFF
-	TRBV7-9	13	TRBJ1-1	CASSPLAMAEAFF
-	TRBV7-2	16	TRBJ1-2	CASSFFSDSGPYGYTF
-	TRBV6-5	15	TRBJ1-3	CASSYEGRDGNTIYF
-	TRBV25-1	16	TRBJ1-5	CATHPTRGPFNQPQHF
TRBD1	TRBV4-2	16	TRBJ1-1	CASSPEVQGAGSEAFF
-	TRBV11-2	16	TRBJ1-1	CASSLEGGPISTEAFF
-	TRBV21-1	16	TRBJ1-1	CASSKGDGQESTEAFF
-	TRBV4-2	16	TRBJ2-3	CASSQSFAGPTDTQYF
-	TRBV10-1	15	TRBJ2-5	CASSARDSHQETQYF
-	TRBV2	15	TRBJ2-3	CASSEAGGGTDTQYF
-	TRBV18	16	TRBJ1-1	CASSLFGLDMNTEAFF
-	TRBV6-5	14	TRBJ2-7	CASSYGDGYYEQYF
TRBD2	TRBV7-6	15	TRBJ2-7	CASTRLAGGSYEQYF
-	TRBV4-2	15	TRBJ2-3	CASSQVPGDEDTQYF
-	TRBV2	11	TRBJ1-2	CASSRQYGYTF
-	TRBV7-8	16	TRBJ2-6	CASSLGHISGANVLTF
-	TRBV20-1	11	TRBJ1-1	CSEQGNTEAFF
TRBD1	TRBV4-1	13	TRBJ1-5	CASSPTGLQPQHF
TRBD1	TRBV11-2	12	TRBJ1-4	CASRGRPEKLFF
-	TRBV11-3	13	TRBJ1-2	CASSLGYRVGYTF
TRBD1	TRBV19	20	TRBJ1-3	CASSPIRDRGSLLFGNTIYF
TRBD1	TRBV28	17	TRBJ2-7	CASSLYSGRGSFYEQYF
TRBD2	TRBV5-4	15	TRBJ2-1	CASRPGTSGSGEQFF
-	TRBV30	13	TRBJ2-7	CALSRVSSYEQYF
TRBD1	TRBV27	13	TRBJ1-2	CASSHRGFYGYTF
-	TRBV11-3	13	TRBJ2-7	CASSLVYIDEQYF
TRBD1	TRBV13	16	TRBJ1-2	CASPEDREGANYGYTF
-	TRBV19	13	TRBJ1-2	CASSMATGSGYTF
-	TRBV6-5	12	TRBJ2-2	CASSYLDGELFF
TRBD2	TRBV30	18	TRBJ2-1	CAWSHYPQGLGRHSEQFF
TRBD2	TRBV7-9	16	TRBJ2-1	CASSLAIGRAYNEQFF
-	TRBV11-3	14	TRBJ2-1	CASSFGVAGNEQFF
-	TRBV5-1	14	TRBJ2-5	CASSLLGARETQYF
-	TRBV18	15	TRBJ1-1	CASSPRNRARTEAFF
-	TRBV2	11	TRBJ1-1	CASSTGVEAFF
TRBD1	TRBV29-1	13	TRBJ2-3	CSVLGQGSDTQYF
TRBD2	TRBV10-3	14	TRBJ2-1	CAISGTSGYNEQFF
-	TRBV6-5	13	TRBJ2-7	CASRDGTAAEQYF
TRBD2	TRBV15	15	TRBJ2-7	CATSPRLAGDYEQYF